This T cell receptor beta chain was recorded in a study of identical twins. Trimming removed 1 base at V and 3 bases at J, with 12 bases between. CDR1 and CDR2 from the germline V gene are MGHRA and YSYEKL. The CDR3 consists of 15 residues. Each CDR3 protein is one row after TCRdb ran MiXCR on the 5' RACE reads. The table lists roughly 630,000 distinct CDR3 sequences, about 7.6% of them singletons. This clonotype was counted ten times or more. The sample also formed part of further work on yellow fever vaccine responses in identical twins.

The rearrangement uses TRBV4-1 and TRBJ1-1; D is unresolved. Sequences were obtained from PBMCs. The receptor was derived from a young woman in good health. This CDR3 is CASSQGGSWDTEAFF. The CDR3 DNA sequence: TGCGCCAGCAGCCAAGGAGGATCGTGGGACACTGAAGCTTTCTTT.